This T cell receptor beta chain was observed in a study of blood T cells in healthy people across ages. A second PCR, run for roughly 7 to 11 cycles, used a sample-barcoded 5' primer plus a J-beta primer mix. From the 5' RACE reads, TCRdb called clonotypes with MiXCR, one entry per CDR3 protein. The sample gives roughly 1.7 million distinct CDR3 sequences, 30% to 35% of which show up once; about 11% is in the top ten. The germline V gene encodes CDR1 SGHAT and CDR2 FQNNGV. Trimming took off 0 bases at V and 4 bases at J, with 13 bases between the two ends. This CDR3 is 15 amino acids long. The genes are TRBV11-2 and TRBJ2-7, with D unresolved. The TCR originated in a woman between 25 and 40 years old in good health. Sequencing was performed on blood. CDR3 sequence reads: CASSLEADVVYEQYF. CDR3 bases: TGTGCCAGCAGCTTAGAAGCCGACGTAGTGTACGAGCAGTACTTC.